In its sample, the clone carrying this T cell receptor beta chain was seen a few times. What it recognizes is unknown. One end of the junction is discordant with germline, which a read error may explain. This entry comes from a study of metastatic and nonmetastatic thyroid tumors. Study summary: The comparison covered peripheral blood and tumor or nodule tissue in malignant and benign thyroid patients.

Study outcomes and limitations: The reported finding was significantly higher TCR beta diversity in malignant thyroid tumors relative to benign nodules, in blood and tumor.

Germline CDR1 SGHRS, CDR2 YFSETQ. This CDR3 comprises 15 residues. Original analysis: A classifier for distant metastasis in papillary thyroid cancer was constructed using CDR3 differences observed across clinicopathological groups. Using MiXCR, TCRdb re-called clones from the PCR reads. These V and J calls rely on TCRdb rather than the paper's analysis. The sample gives about 24,000 clones, 22% of which show up once; more than 6.5% is in the top ten. Patients underwent thyroid surgery, and none had received any treatment before it. This TCR was sampled from a female donor with papillary thyroid cancer or a benign thyroid nodule (not recorded which). Some clones in this sample may be carry-over from other donors' samples. Sequenced material: blood. The chain uses TRBV5-1 and TRBJ1-6, with D perhaps TRBD1 (5 bases). The CDR3, as DNA: TGCGCCAGCAGCATCCCGGGACCGAGGAATTCACCCCTCAACTTT. It translates to CASSIPGPRNSPLNF.